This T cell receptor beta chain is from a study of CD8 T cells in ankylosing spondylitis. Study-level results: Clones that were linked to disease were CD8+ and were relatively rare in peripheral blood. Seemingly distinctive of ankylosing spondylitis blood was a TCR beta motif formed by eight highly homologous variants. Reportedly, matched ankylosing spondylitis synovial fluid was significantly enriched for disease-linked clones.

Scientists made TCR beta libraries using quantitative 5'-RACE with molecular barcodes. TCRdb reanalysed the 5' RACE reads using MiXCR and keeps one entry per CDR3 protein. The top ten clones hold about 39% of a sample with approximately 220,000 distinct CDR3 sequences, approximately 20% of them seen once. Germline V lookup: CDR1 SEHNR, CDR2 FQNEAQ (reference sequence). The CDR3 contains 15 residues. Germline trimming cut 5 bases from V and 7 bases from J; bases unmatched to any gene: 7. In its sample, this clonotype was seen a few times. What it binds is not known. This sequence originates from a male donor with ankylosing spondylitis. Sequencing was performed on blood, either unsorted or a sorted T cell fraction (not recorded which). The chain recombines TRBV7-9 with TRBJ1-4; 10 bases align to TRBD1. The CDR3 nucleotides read TGTGCCAGCAGCAATGTCGGGGACAGGGGTGAAAAACTGTTTTTT. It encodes CASSNVGDRGEKLFF.